The T cell receptor (beta chain) described here comes from a study of blood T cell repertoires in COVID-19 (dated by TCRdb to 2018 to 2021). About the full investigation: Samples covering the acute and convalescent phases of COVID-19 were provided by collaborators in the United States, Italy and Spain. The material from the prospective study consisted of cDNA or gDNA derived from T cells, B-cell-depleted T cells, or PBMCs. The samples were drawn from the first 160 participants of the ongoing ImmuneRACE study and from some 1,300 subjects provided by 6 global collaborators. The repertoires were released in a freely available public database intended as a resource for research on the immune response to SARS-CoV-2. Nearly every sample came with metadata listing a de-identified subject ID, COVID-19 status, age in years and sex. Where available, HLA class I and class II types were obtained from metadata supplied by the sample provider rather than from assay-based typing. The dataset comprised deeply sampled blood TCRbeta repertoires from subjects exposed to, actively infected with, or recovered from COVID-19.

According to the germline V gene, CDR1 reads MDHEN and CDR2 reads SYDVKM. Unmatched junction bases come to 8, with V trimmed by 5 bases and J by 4 bases. Taken from cysteine to phenylalanine, the CDR3 has 15 residues. The sequence is cut down to CDR3 DNA, 45 bases in frame from base 1. Notes on this clone: It lacks a known antigen. One base away there is no much larger clone; base qualities are not given.

Collaborating institutions collected whole blood in K2EDTA tubes following their own protocols. For TCRbeta analysis, collaborator samples were shipped as frozen whole blood, as isolated PBMCs, or as DNA extracted from either sample type. The investigation overall reported the following: The quantity of clinical and demographic metadata differed by source and by participant and was supplied without curation.

TCRbeta CDR3 regions were amplified from genomic DNA by means of the immunoSEQ Assay, a bias-controlled multiplex PCR. The authors' analysis ran thus. The number of nucleated cells in each sample was estimated from the amplification of reference gene primers within the assay. To quantify the absolute abundance of each unique TCRbeta CDR3 rearrangement, sequence reads were collapsed and filtered. For each sample, productive Simpson clonality was calculated as the square root of Simpson's diversity index across productive rearrangements. TCRdb holds this immuneACCESS table with in-frame rearrangements only. Some clones are missing; in checked studies, unresolved V genes explain under half, and the rest has no known cause. For V, J and clone size, that table is used; D and trimming come from the DNA. The sample table records around 230,000 clones; over 65% of these occur just once. Approximately 2.6% of the sample is taken by the ten largest.

The chain is assembled from TRBV28 and TRBJ2-1, and TRBD2 aligns with 7 junction nucleotides. This sequence originates from a woman aged 70-85 years with active or convalescent COVID-19. The source material was peripheral blood. The nucleotide sequence is TGTGCCAGCAGTCTAAGGGACTACCCTTACAATGAGCAGTTCTTC. Translated, this is CASSLRDYPYNEQFF.